The 9 T cell receptor beta chains below all came from one sample that was sequenced in a study of blood T cell repertoires in COVID-19. The method was immunoSEQ multiplex PCR; TCRdb's version includes in-frame clones alone and lacks a portion of them. The sample includes about 270,000 clones, approximately 77% of them seen just once. Source material: peripheral blood. The receptors were sampled from a young woman with acute or convalescent COVID-19.

Here the CDR3 reads CASSHAGGGNQPQHF. The CDR3, as DNA: TGTGCCAGCAGCCATGCAGGGGGCGGAAATCAGCCCCAGCATTTT. This chain uses TRBV28 with TRBJ1-5, with 8 positions matching TRBD1. Germline CDR1 reads MDHEN; CDR2 reads SYDVKM. The CDR3 covers 15 residues. V lost 6 bases to trimming and J lost 4 bases; unmatched junction nucleotides: 8.

This clone was found a few times. The rearrangement joins TRBV29-1 to TRBJ1-1, with TRBD1 matching 8 bases. From germline, CDR1 is SQVTM and CDR2 ANQGSEA. The V gene end was trimmed by 0 bases and the J gene end by 4 bases; junction bases not matched to a gene: 10. The CDR3 extends over 16 amino acids. The CDR3 is CSVEDLAGGAGTEAFF. The CDR3 DNA sequence: TGCAGCGTTGAAGATCTGGCAGGGGGCGCAGGCACTGAAGCTTTCTTT.

The rearrangement uses TRBV18 and TRBJ2-2; no firm D call. Germline V gives CDR1 KGHSH, CDR2 LQKENI. V gave up 5 bases and J gave up 6 bases, with 10 bases separating them. The CDR3 contains 13 residues. The CDR3 reads CASSSGLPGELFF. CDR3 nucleotides: TGTGCCAGCTCATCAGGCCTCCCCGGGGAGCTGTTTTTT. The full variable domain, in which reference TRBV18 and TRBJ2-2 provide the parts outside the CDR3, is NAGVMQNPRHLVRRRGQEARLRCSPMKGHSHVYWYRQLPEEGLKFMVYLQKENIIDESGMPKERFSAEFPKEGPSILRIQQVVRGDSAAYFCASSSGLPGELFFGEGSRLTVL.

The chain is built from TRBV29-1 and TRBJ2-3; 8 bases are shared with TRBD2. The V gene end was trimmed by 8 bases and the J gene end by 5 bases; junction bases not matched to a gene: 9. This CDR3 contains 13 residues. From germline, CDR1 is SQVTM and CDR2 ANQGSEA. CDR3 coding DNA: TGCAGCACCCGGCTACTAGCGGAAGATACGCAGTATTTT. It translates to CSTRLLAEDTQYF.

This chain joins TRBV9 and TRBJ2-2; D may be TRBD1 (6 bases). The CDR3 has 20 residues. The germline V and J ends were trimmed by 4 bases and 2 bases, with 27 bases remaining between them. Per the germline V gene, CDR1 is SGDLS and CDR2 is YYNGEE. The CDR3 loop reads CASSFPATGMAVSNTGELFF. CDR3 nucleotides: TGTGCCAGCAGCTTCCCAGCAACAGGGATGGCTGTGTCTAACACCGGGGAGCTGTTTTTT. Full variable domain (outside the CDR3, taken from reference TRBV9 and TRBJ2-2): DSGVTQTPKHLITATGQRVTLRCSPRSGDLSVYWYQQSLDQGLQFLIQYYNGEERAKGNILERFSAQQFPDLHSELNLSSLELGDSALYFCASSFPATGMAVSNTGELFFGEGSRLTVL.

The CDR3 nucleotides are TGTGCCACCAGGGAGATTATGGGTCAGCCCCAGCATTTT. It translates to CATREIMGQPQHF. V and J are TRBV15 and TRBJ1-5; no clear D. Trimming removed 6 bases from V and 6 bases from J, with 12 bases in between. This CDR3 comprises 13 residues. Germline V gene lookup returns CDR1 LNHNV and CDR2 YYDKDF (reference sequence).

The gene calls are TRBV28 and TRBJ2-4; TRBD1 matches 9 bases. Looked up from germline, CDR1 is MDHEN and CDR2 is SYDVKM. The CDR3 extends over 17 amino acids. Unmatched junction bases numbered 7, after V lost 4 bases and J lost 0 bases. The CDR3 coding sequence is TGTGCCAGCAGTTCCGGGACAGGGAACCTAGCCAAAAACATTCAGTACTTC. As protein: CASSSGTGNLAKNIQYF.

The CDR3 here is CASSEGGWDYRGEQYF. CDR3 DNA sequence: TGTGCCAGCAGTGAAGGGGGGTGGGACTACCGTGGAGAGCAGTACTTC. The chain is built from TRBV25-1 and TRBJ2-7; TRBD2 agrees at 7 bases. The germline V gene encodes CDR1 MGHDK and CDR2 SYGVNS. Trimming cost V 2 bases and J 7 bases; bases outside gene matches: 14. The CDR3 loop spans 16 amino acids.

In this sample, this clone turned up a few times. The chain is built from TRBV6-2 or TRBV6-3 and TRBJ2-1; TRBD2 matches at 10 bases. Germline assignment: CDR1 MNHEY and CDR2 SVGEGT. The ends lost 5 bases at V and 6 bases at J; junction bases unmatched: 13. The CDR3 loop spans 17 amino acids. The CDR3 DNA reads TGTGCCAGCAGTCCGCGTGGAGCGGGAGGGTTATTCAATGAGCAGTTCTTC. Translating gives CASSPRGAGGLFNEQFF.